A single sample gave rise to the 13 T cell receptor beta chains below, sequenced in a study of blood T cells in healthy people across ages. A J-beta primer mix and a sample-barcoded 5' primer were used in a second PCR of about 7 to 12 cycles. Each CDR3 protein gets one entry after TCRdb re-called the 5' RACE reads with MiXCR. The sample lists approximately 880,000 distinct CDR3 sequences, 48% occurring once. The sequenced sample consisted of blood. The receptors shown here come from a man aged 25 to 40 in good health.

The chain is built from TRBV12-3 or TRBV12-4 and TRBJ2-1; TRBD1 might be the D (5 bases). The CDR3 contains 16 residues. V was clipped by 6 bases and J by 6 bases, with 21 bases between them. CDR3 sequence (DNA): TGTGCCAGCAGGCGCTCACAGGTGGGTGCAGGCAATGAGCAGTTCTTC. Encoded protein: CASRRSQVGAGNEQFF.

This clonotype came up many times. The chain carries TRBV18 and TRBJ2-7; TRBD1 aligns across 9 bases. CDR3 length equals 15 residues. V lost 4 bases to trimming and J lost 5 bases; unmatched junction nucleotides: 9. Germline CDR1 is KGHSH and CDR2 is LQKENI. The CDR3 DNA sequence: TGTGCCAGCTCACGGGGACAGGGAAAGATTAACGAGCAGTACTTC. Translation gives CASSRGQGKINEQYF.

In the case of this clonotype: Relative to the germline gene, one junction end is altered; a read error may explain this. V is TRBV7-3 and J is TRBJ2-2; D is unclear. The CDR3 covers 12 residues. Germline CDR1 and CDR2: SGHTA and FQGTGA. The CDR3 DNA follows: TGTGTCAGCAGCTTCGGGACCGGGGAGCTGTTTTTT. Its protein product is CVSSFGTGELFF.

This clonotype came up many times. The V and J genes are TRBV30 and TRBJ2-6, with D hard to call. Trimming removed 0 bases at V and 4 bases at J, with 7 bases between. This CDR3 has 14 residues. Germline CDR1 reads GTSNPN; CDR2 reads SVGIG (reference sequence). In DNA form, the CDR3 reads TGTGCCTGGAGTGTACGTCGGGGGGCCAACGTCCTGACTTTC. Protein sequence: CAWSVRRGANVLTF.

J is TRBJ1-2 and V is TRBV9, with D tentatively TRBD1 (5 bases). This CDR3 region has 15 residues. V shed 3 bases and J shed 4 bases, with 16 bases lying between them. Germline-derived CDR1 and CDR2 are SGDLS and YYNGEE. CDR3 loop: CASSEAQGWGYGYTF. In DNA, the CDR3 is TGTGCCAGCAGCGAGGCCCAGGGATGGGGCTATGGCTACACCTTC.

The CDR3 DNA reads TGTGCCAGCAGCTTAGTTGCTGGGCTAGCGAGGGTCAGGTCCTACAATGAGCAGTTCTTC. It specifies CASSLVAGLARVRSYNEQFF. The gene calls are TRBV7-2 and TRBJ2-1; possible D gene TRBD2, 6 bases. Trimming removed 1 base from V and 1 base from J, with 23 bases in between. The CDR3 consists of 20 residues. Germline CDR1 and CDR2: SGHTA and FQGNSA.

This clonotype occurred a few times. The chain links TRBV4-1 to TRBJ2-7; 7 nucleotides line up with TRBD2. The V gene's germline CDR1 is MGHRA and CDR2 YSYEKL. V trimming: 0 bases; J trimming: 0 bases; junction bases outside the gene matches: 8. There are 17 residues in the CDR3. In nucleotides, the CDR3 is TGCGCCAGCAGCCAAGAGAGTAGCGGGCCTATCTCCTACGAGCAGTACTTC. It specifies CASSQESSGPISYEQYF.

The CDR3 sequence is CASSLGVRHYEQYF. The CDR3 DNA follows: TGTGCCAGCAGCTTAGGGGTACGTCACTACGAGCAGTACTTC. The chain carries TRBV7-2 and TRBJ2-7; D uncertain. Germline loops: CDR1 SGHTA, CDR2 FQGNSA. V lost 1 base, J lost 3 bases, and 10 bases lay in between. This CDR3 is built from 14 residues.

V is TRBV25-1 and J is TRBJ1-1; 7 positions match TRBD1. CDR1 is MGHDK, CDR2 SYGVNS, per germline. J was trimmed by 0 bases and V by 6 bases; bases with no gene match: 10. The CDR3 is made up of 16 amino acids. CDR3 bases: TGTGCCAGCAGACTCGACAGGGCAGGGCTGAACACTGAAGCTTTCTTT. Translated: CASRLDRAGLNTEAFF. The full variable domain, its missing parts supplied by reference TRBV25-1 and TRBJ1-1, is EADIYQTPRYLVIGTGKKITLECSQTMGHDKMYWYQQDPGMELHLIHYSYGVNSTEKGDLSSESTVSRIRTEHFPLTLESARPSHTSQYLCASRLDRAGLNTEAFFGQGTRLTVV.

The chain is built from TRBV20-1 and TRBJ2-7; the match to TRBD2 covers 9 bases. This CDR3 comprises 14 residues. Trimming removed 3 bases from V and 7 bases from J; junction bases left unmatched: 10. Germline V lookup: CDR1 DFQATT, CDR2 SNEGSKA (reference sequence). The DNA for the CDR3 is TGCAGTGCTAGGAAGCGGGAGGTCAACAATGAGCAGTACTTC. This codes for CSARKREVNNEQYF.

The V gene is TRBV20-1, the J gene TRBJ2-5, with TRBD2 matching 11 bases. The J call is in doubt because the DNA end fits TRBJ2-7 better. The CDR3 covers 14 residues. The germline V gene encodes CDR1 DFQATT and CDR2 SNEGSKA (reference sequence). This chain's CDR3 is CSAPSGGYSYEQYF. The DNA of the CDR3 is TGCAGTGCCCCTAGCGGGGGGTACTCCTACGAGCAGTACTTC.

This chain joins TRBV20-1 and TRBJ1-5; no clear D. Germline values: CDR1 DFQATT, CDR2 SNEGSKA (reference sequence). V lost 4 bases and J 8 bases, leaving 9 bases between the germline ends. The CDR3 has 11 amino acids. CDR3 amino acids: CSATPGEPQHF. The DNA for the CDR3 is TGCAGTGCTACGCCTGGGGAGCCCCAGCATTTT.

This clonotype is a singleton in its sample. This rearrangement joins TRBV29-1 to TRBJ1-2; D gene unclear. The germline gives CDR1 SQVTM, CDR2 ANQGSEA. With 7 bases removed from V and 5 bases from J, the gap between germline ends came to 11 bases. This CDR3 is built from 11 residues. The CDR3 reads CSGGGQYGYTF. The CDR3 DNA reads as TGCAGCGGTGGAGGGCAGTATGGCTACACCTTC. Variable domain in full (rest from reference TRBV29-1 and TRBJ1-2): SAVISQKPSRDICQRGTSLTIQCQVDSQVTMMFWYRQQPGQSLTLIATANQGSEATYESGFVIDKFPISRPNLTFSTLTVSNMSPEDSSIYLCSGGGQYGYTFGSGTRLTVV.